One and the same sample provided the 14 T cell receptor beta chains below, sequenced in a study of neurological immune-mediated disorders. TCRdb recomputed calls from the 5' RACE reads with MiXCR, one row per CDR3 protein. Here the sample spans roughly 80,000 distinct CDR3 sequences, 15% to 20% being singletons. Sequencing used PBMCs. These receptors all come from a woman aged 40 to 49 in good health.

This clonotype showed up many times. The chain combines TRBV20-1 with TRBJ1-6, with D hard to call. Looked up from germline, CDR1 is DFQATT and CDR2 is SNEGSKA (reference sequence). The CDR3 consists of 12 residues. The V and J ends lost 4 bases and 9 bases respectively, with 10 bases between them. CDR3 DNA: TGCAGTGCTACGCTCTCAGGTTCACCCCTCCACTTT. This codes for CSATLSGSPLHF.

This chain links TRBV6-6 with TRBJ2-3; the D gene is possibly TRBD2 (7 bases). The CDR3 consists of 15 residues. Trimming took 5 bases from V and 4 from J, leaving 16 bases between them. Germline lookup yields CDR1 MNHNY and CDR2 SVGAGI (reference sequence). This CDR3 reads CASSPGGPGADTQYF. The CDR3 DNA is TGTGCCAGCAGTCCCGGGGGGCCCGGCGCAGATACGCAGTATTTT.

This clonotype appeared a few times. The chain links TRBV20-1 to TRBJ2-3, with 11 bases lining up with TRBD1. The CDR3 runs 15 residues. V lost 4 bases to trimming and J lost 4 bases; unmatched junction nucleotides: 7. Per germline, CDR1 DFQATT and CDR2 SNEGSKA (reference sequence). The CDR3 is CSAIYGQGAPDTQYF. CDR3 bases: TGCAGTGCTATCTACGGACAGGGGGCCCCAGATACGCAGTATTTT.

A few counts support this clonotype. The genes are TRBV19 and TRBJ2-2; 9 nucleotides match TRBD1. CDR3 size: 16 residues. The V segment lost 4 bases and the J segment 5 bases; nucleotides outside the gene matches: 8. In germline, CDR1 is LNHDA, CDR2 SQIVND (reference sequence). This CDR3 reads CASSRVPGQGTGELFF. The CDR3, as DNA: TGTGCCAGTAGTAGGGTCCCAGGACAGGGGACCGGGGAGCTGTTTTTT.

This clonotype was detected many times. V and J are TRBV7-2 and TRBJ1-6, with TRBD1 identical over 9 bases. The CDR3 has 16 amino acids. The J segment lost 7 bases and the V segment lost 1 base, leaving 5 bases of the junction unmatched. Germline assignment: CDR1 SGHTA and CDR2 FQGNSA. CDR3 coding DNA: TGTGCCAGCAGCTTAGTGGGAGGACAGGGGAATTCACCCCTCCACTTT. This codes for CASSLVGGQGNSPLHF. Drawing the rest from reference TRBV7-2 and TRBJ1-6, the complete variable domain is GAGVSQSPSNKVTEKGKDVELRCDPISGHTALYWYRQSLGQGLEFLIYFQGNSAPDKSGLPSDRFSAERTGGSVSTLTIQRTQQEDSAVYLCASSLVGGQGNSPLHFGNGTRLTVT.

The chain combines TRBV5-8 with TRBJ2-1, with TRBD2 matching 8 bases. Trimming at V came to 7 bases and at J to 3 bases, leaving 15 bases not matched to a gene. This CDR3 spans 17 amino acids. The V gene's germline CDR1 is SGHTS and CDR2 YDEGEE. This CDR3 is CASRRLGLAGGYNEQFF. CDR3 DNA sequence: TGTGCCAGCCGGCGATTGGGCCTCGCGGGGGGCTACAATGAGCAGTTCTTC.

At least ten counts were recorded for this clonotype. V is TRBV7-2 and J is TRBJ2-3, with TRBD1 identical over 11 bases. Germline V gives CDR1 SGHTA, CDR2 FQGNSA. The CDR3 has 18 residues. V trimming: 5 bases; J trimming: 1 base; junction bases outside the gene matches: 11. The CDR3 here is CASSRWDRGLHGTDTQYF. The CDR3 nucleotides are TGTGCCAGCAGCCGCTGGGACAGGGGGTTGCATGGCACAGATACGCAGTATTTT. The whole variable domain, remainder taken from reference TRBV7-2 and TRBJ2-3, is GAGVSQSPSNKVTEKGKDVELRCDPISGHTALYWYRQSLGQGLEFLIYFQGNSAPDKSGLPSDRFSAERTGGSVSTLTIQRTQQEDSAVYLCASSRWDRGLHGTDTQYFGPGTRLTVL.

This clonotype was detected ten times or more. This chain connects TRBV7-9 to TRBJ2-6, with a weak D call TRBD1 (6 bases). V was cut by 5 bases and J by 0 bases, with 14 bases left in between. This CDR3 region has 17 residues. CDR1 and CDR2 (germline): SEHNR, FQNEAQ (reference sequence). In DNA form, the CDR3 reads TGTGCCAGCAGCCCCAGGACAGTCAGCTCTGGGGCCAACGTCCTGACTTTC. This translates into CASSPRTVSSGANVLTF.

This clonotype came up many times. J is TRBJ2-1 and V is TRBV4-1; 7 nucleotides line up with TRBD2. The CDR3 has 14 amino acids. J lost 10 bases, V lost 2 bases, and 8 bases had no gene match. Germline V gene lookup returns CDR1 MGHRA and CDR2 YSYEKL. CDR3 DNA sequence: TGCGCCAGCAGCCAACCCCTCGGAGCGGGGGAGCAGTTCTTC. Protein sequence: CASSQPLGAGEQFF.

This clonotype was detected ten times or more. The genes are TRBV6-4 and TRBJ2-2; TRBD2 matches at 9 bases. The CDR3 is 15 residues long. CDR1 is MRHNA, CDR2 SNTAGT, per germline. V gave up 5 bases and J gave up 7 bases; unmatched junction bases: 8. CDR3 residues: CASSSQRGAGGELFF. CDR3 sequence (DNA): TGTGCCAGCAGTTCCCAGCGGGGGGCCGGCGGGGAGCTGTTTTTT.

This clonotype occurred many times. The chain uses TRBV4-1 and TRBJ2-5, with 7 nucleotides matching TRBD2. The CDR3 contains 14 residues. V dropped 2 bases and J dropped 4; count of bases not matched to a gene: 4. Germline CDR1 and CDR2: MGHRA and YSYEKL. The CDR3 coding sequence is TGCGCCAGCAGCCAATGGGGACTACTAGAGACCCAGTACTTC. It yields the protein CASSQWGLLETQYF.

This clonotype was counted many times. This sequence joins TRBV4-2 and TRBJ2-3; 9 bases align to TRBD2. Germline V gene sequence: CDR1 LGHNA, CDR2 YNFKEQ. The CDR3 extends over 15 amino acids. V dropped 3 bases and J dropped 4; count of bases not matched to a gene: 5. CDR3 region: CASSQGGGGADTQYF. The CDR3 bases are TGTGCCAGCAGCCAGGGCGGCGGGGGGGCAGATACGCAGTATTTT.

The chain employs TRBV7-3 and TRBJ2-1, with TRBD2 identical over 8 bases. The germline gives CDR1 SGHTA, CDR2 FQGTGA. V shed 3 bases, J shed 4 bases, and the junction held 5 bases outside the gene matches. The CDR3 is 15 residues long. CDR3 DNA: TGTGCCAGCAGCTTGAGCGGGAGCGAGTACAATGAGCAGTTCTTC. This encodes CASSLSGSEYNEQFF.

This clonotype was recorded many times. The V and J genes are TRBV5-6 and TRBJ1-2, with TRBD1 as a possible D gene (6 bases). The CDR3 contains 13 residues. The germline gives CDR1 SGHDT, CDR2 YYEEEE. V lost 9 bases and J 5 bases, leaving 17 bases between the germline ends. In DNA form, the CDR3 reads TGTGCCACCGCATCCGGACAGTTTTATGGCTACACCTTC. Translation gives CATASGQFYGYTF.